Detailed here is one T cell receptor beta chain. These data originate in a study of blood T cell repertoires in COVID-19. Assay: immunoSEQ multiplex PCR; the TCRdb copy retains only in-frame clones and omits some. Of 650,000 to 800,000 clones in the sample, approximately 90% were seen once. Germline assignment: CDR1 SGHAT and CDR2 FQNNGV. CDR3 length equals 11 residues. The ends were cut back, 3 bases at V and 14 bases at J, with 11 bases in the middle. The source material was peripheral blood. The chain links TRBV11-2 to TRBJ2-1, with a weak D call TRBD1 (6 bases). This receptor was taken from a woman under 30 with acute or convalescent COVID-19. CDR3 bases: TGTGCCAGCAGCTTGGGGGACAACAAGTTCTTC. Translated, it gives CASSLGDNKFF.